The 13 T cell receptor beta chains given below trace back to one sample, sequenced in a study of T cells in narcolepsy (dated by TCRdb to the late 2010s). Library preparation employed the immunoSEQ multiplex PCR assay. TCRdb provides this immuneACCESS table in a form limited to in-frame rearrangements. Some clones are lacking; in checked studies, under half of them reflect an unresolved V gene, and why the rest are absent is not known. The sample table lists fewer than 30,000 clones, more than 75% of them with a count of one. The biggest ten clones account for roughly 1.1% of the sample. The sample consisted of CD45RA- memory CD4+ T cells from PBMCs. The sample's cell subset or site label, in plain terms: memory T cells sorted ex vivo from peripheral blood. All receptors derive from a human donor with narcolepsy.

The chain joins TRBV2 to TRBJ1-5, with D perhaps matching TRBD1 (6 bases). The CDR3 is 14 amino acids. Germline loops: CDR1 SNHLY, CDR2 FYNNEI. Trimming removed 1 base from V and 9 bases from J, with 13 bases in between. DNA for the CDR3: TGTGCCAGCAGTGAAGGGGGGGCCCGGGGGCCCCAGCATTTT. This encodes CASSEGGARGPQHF.

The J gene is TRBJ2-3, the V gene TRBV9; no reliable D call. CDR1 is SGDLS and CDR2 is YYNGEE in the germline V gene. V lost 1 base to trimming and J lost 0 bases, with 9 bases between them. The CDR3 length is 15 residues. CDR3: CASSVLYSSTDTQYF. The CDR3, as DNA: TGTGCCAGCAGCGTATTGTACTCTAGCACAGATACGCAGTATTTT.

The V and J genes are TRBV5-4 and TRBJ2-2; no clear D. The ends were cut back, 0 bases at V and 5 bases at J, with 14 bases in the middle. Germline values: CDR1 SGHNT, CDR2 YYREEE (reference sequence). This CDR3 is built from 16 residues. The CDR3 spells CASSLGPQEKTGELFF. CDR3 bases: TGTGCCAGCAGCTTGGGCCCCCAGGAAAAAACCGGGGAGCTGTTTTTT.

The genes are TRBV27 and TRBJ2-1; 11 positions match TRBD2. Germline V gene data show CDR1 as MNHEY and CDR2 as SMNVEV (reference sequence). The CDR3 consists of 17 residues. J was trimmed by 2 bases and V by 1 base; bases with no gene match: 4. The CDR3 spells CASSLFSGGAAYNEQFF. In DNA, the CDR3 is TGTGCCAGCAGTTTATTTAGCGGGGGGGCGGCCTACAATGAGCAGTTCTTC.

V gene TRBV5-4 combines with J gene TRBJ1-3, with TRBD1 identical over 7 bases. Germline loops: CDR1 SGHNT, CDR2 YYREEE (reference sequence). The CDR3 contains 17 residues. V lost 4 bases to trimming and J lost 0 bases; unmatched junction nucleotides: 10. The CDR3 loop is CASSAGQHKSSGNTIYF. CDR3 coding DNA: TGTGCCAGCAGCGCGGGACAGCACAAGAGCTCTGGAAACACCATATATTTT.

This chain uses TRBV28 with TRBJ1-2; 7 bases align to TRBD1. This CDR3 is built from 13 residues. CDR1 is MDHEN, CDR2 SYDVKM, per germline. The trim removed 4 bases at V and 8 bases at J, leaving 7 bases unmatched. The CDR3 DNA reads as TGTGCCAGCAGTTCGGAGGGGGCGGGCGGCTACACCTTC. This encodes CASSSEGAGGYTF.

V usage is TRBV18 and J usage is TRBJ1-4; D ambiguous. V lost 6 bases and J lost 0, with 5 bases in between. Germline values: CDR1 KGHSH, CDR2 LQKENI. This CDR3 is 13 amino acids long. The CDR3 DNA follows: TGTGCCAGCTCCCCCTCAACTAATGAAAAACTGTTTTTT. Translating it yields CASSPSTNEKLFF.

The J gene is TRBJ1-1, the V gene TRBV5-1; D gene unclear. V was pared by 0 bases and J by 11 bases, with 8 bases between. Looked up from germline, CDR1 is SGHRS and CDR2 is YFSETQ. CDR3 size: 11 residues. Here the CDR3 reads CASSLDTRAFF. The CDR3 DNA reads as TGCGCCAGCAGCTTGGACACTCGGGCTTTCTTT.

CDR3 protein: CASGLGTVETQYF. The CDR3 DNA sequence: TGTGCTAGTGGTTTGGGAACAGTAGAGACCCAGTACTTC. The chain is built from TRBV12-5 and TRBJ2-5; D is undetermined. V was shortened by 1 base and J by 4 bases, with 7 bases between the two germline ends. The germline CDR1 and CDR2 sequences are LGHNT and FRNRAP. The CDR3 extends over 13 amino acids.

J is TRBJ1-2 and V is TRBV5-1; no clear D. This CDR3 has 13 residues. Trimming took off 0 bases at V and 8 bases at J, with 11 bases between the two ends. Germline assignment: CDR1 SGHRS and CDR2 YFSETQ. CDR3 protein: CASSLERQMGYTF. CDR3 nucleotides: TGCGCCAGCAGCTTGGAAAGGCAAATGGGCTACACCTTC.

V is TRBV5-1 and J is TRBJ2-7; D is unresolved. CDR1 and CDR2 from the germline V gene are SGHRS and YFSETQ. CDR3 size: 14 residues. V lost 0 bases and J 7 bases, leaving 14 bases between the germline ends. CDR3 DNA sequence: TGCGCCAGCAGCTTGGTGGGATTACGTGGAGAGCAGTACTTC. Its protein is CASSLVGLRGEQYF.

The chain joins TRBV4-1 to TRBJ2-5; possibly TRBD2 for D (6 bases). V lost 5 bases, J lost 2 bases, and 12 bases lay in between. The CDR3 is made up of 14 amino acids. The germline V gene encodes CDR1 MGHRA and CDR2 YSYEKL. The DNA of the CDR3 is TGCGCCAGCAGCTCCCGGGACTGGCAAGAGACCCAGTACTTC. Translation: CASSSRDWQETQYF.

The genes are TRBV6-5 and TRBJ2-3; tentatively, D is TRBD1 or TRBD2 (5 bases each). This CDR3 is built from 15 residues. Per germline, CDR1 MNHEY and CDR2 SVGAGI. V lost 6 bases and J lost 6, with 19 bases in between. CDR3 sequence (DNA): TGTGCCAGCAGCCCGAGTTGGGGGTGGCGGGATACGCAGTATTTT. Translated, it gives CASSPSWGWRDTQYF.